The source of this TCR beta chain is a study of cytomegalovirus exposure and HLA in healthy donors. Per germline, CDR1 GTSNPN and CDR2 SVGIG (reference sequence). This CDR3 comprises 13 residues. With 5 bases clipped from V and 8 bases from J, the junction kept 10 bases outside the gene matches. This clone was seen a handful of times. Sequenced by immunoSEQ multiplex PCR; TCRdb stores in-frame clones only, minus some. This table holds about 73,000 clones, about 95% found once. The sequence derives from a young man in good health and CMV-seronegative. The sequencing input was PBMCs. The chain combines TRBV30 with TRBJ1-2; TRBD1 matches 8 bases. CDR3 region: CAWGRDRPRGYTF. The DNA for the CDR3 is TGTGCCTGGGGACGGGACAGGCCGCGGGGCTACACCTTC.